The T cell receptor beta chain under discussion was sequenced for a study of blood T cells in healthy people across ages. Sample-barcoded 5' priming and a J-beta primer mix drove a second PCR of roughly 6 to 12 cycles. TCRdb used MiXCR to reprocess the 5' RACE reads, holding one entry per CDR3 protein. The sample records hundreds of thousands of distinct CDR3 sequences, roughly 43% being singletons. Total RNA extraction produced at least 6 micrograms (per sample) for the study. V lost 1 base to trimming and J lost 8 bases; unmatched junction nucleotides: 8. CDR1 is LGHNA, CDR2 YSLEER, per germline. The CDR3 extends over 16 amino acids.

The sequence was collected from a man between 25 and 39 years old in good health. J is TRBJ1-6 and V is TRBV4-3; 7 bases match TRBD1. The material sequenced was blood. CDR3 loop: CASSQVTGAPDSPLHF. The DNA of the CDR3 is TGCGCCAGCAGCCAAGTAACAGGGGCACCGGATTCACCCCTCCACTTT.